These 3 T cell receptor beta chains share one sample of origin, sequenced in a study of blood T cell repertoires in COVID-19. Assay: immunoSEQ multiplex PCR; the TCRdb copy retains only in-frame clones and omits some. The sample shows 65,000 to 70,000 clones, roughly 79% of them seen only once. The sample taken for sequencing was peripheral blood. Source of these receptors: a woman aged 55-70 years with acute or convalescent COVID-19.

The CDR3: CASSWTGGATNEKLFF. The DNA for the CDR3 is TGTGCCAGCAGTTGGACAGGAGGTGCAACTAATGAAAAACTGTTTTTT. The chain couples TRBV6-5 to TRBJ1-4; TRBD1 matches 7 bases. The ends lost 4 bases at V and 0 bases at J; junction bases unmatched: 5. CDR1 and CDR2 from the germline V gene are MNHEY and SVGAGI. The CDR3 extends over 16 amino acids.

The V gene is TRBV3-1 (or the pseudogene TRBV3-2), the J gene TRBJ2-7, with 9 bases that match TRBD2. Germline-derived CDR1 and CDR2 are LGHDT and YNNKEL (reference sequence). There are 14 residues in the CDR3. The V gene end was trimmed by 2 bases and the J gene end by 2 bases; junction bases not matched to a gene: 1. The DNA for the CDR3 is TGTGCCAGCAGCCAACTAGCGGGGACCTACGAGCAGTACTTC. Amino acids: CASSQLAGTYEQYF.

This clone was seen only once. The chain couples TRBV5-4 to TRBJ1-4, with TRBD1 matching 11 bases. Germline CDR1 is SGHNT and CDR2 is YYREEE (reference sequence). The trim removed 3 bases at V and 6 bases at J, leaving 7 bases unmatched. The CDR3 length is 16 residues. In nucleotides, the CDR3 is TGTGCCAGCAGCTCGAAGGGACAGGGGGAAGATGAAAAACTGTTTTTT. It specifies CASSSKGQGEDEKLFF.